These T cell receptor beta chains were read from a single sample in a study of cytomegalovirus exposure and HLA in healthy donors. Only in-frame clones appear in the TCRdb table, and some are missing; sequencing was by immunoSEQ multiplex PCR. The data contain tens of thousands of clones, more than 50% of them seen just once; the ten biggest clones take up about 15%. Sequenced input: PBMCs. These receptors were obtained from a woman between 35 and 50 years old in good health and CMV-seropositive. CDR3s include the opening cysteine and the closing phenylalanine or tryptophan. D genes are given only for firm matches. Part of the rows lack a size; the others show once, few, many or a class for expanded clones.

v_call	clone_size	d_call	j_call	cdr3_aa	cdr3_nt
TRBV19	NA	NA	TRBJ2-1	CASRPHRVSSYNEQFF	TGTGCCAGTAGACCACACAGGGTCAGCTCCTACAATGAGCAGTTCTTC
TRBV27	NA	NA	TRBJ2-2	CASSTSPGTGELFF	TGTGCCAGCAGTACTAGTCCGGGCACCGGGGAGCTGTTTTTT
TRBV28	once	NA	TRBJ1-2	CASSLFSGRGPYGYTF	TGTGCCAGCAGTTTATTTTCGGGGAGGGGTCCCTATGGCTACACCTTC
TRBV27	NA	TRBD2	TRBJ2-7	CASSRLTHLAGGAYEQYF	TGTGCCAGCAGCCGCCTAACTCACCTAGCGGGAGGTGCCTACGAGCAGTACTTC
TRBV2	NA	TRBD1	TRBJ2-3	CASSGPQGAFTDTQYF	TGTGCCAGCAGTGGCCCACAGGGGGCTTTCACAGATACGCAGTATTTT
TRBV27	NA	TRBD1	TRBJ2-5	CASSDRDRGQTQYF	TGTGCCAGCAGTGACCGGGACAGGGGGCAGACCCAGTACTTC
TRBV5-1	few	NA	TRBJ1-4	CASSLEGVTVNEKLFF	TGCGCCAGCAGCCTTGAGGGCGTCACAGTTAATGAAAAACTGTTTTTT
TRBV7-8	few	TRBD2	TRBJ2-3	CASSLLREGTDTQYF	TGTGCCAGCAGCTTATTGAGGGAGGGAACAGATACGCAGTATTTT
TRBV19	NA	TRBD1	TRBJ1-5	CASMPDRGSNQPQHF	TGTGCCAGTATGCCGGACAGGGGCAGCAATCAGCCCCAGCATTTT
TRBV19	NA	NA	TRBJ2-3	CASSFGATTTDTQYF	TGTGCCAGTAGTTTTGGAGCCACGACCACAGATACGCAGTATTTT
TRBV7-2	NA	NA	TRBJ2-7	CASSLGWGEYEQYF	TGTGCCAGCAGTCTAGGGTGGGGGGAGTACGAGCAGTACTTC
TRBV5-4	NA	NA	TRBJ2-2	CASSLRENTGELFF	TGTGCCAGCAGCTTGCGGGAGAACACCGGGGAGCTGTTTTTT
TRBV7-9	NA	NA	TRBJ1-1	CASTMGGDTEAFF	TGTGCCAGCACCATGGGGGGGGACACTGAAGCTTTCTTT
TRBV28	few	NA	TRBJ2-7	CASSEGTPIAYEQYF	TGTGCCAGCAGCGAGGGGACACCCATCGCCTACGAGCAGTACTTC
TRBV5-1	NA	NA	TRBJ1-5	CASSFIGGNQPQHF	TGCGCCAGCAGCTTTATAGGGGGCAATCAGCCCCAGCATTTT
TRBV5-6	once	TRBD2	TRBJ2-5	CASSTPSSGETQYF	TGTGCCAGCAGCACGCCGTCTAGCGGCGAGACCCAGTACTTC
TRBV18	few	TRBD1	TRBJ1-5	CASSPGTGVSQPQHF	TGTGCCAGCTCACCCGGGACAGGGGTAAGTCAGCCCCAGCATTTT
TRBV5-1	few	NA	TRBJ2-7	CASSLDGPQGGYEQYF	TGCGCCAGCAGCTTGGATGGCCCGCAGGGTGGTTACGAGCAGTACTTC
TRBV19	few	TRBD1	TRBJ1-1	CASNPRRQGNTEAFF	TGTGCCAGTAACCCCCGGAGACAGGGTAACACTGAAGCTTTCTTT
TRBV19	NA	NA	TRBJ2-3	CASSMNGEADTQYF	TGTGCCAGTAGTATGAATGGGGAGGCAGATACGCAGTATTTT
TRBV11-2	NA	NA	TRBJ1-3	CASSLANTIYF	TGTGCCAGCAGCTTAGCGAACACCATATATTTT
TRBV9	NA	NA	TRBJ2-3	CASSVRLGGPTDTQYF	TGTGCCAGCAGCGTCCGGCTCGGGGGTCCCACAGATACGCAGTATTTT
TRBV9	NA	NA	TRBJ1-1	CASSVGIRAEAFF	TGTGCCAGCAGCGTAGGTATCAGGGCTGAAGCTTTCTTT
TRBV27	NA	NA	TRBJ1-1	CASSPCTHTGTVNTEAFF	TGTGCCAGCAGTCCATGCACCCATACCGGGACTGTGAACACTGAAGCTTTCTTT
TRBV19	NA	NA	TRBJ1-4	CASSDTGRPTNEKLFF	TGTGCCAGTAGTGATACAGGGCGACCAACTAATGAAAAACTGTTTTTT
TRBV4-3	NA	TRBD2	TRBJ2-3	CASSQDPGRAEGDTQYF	TGCGCCAGCAGCCAAGATCCCGGGAGGGCCGAGGGAGATACGCAGTATTTT
TRBV29-1	NA	TRBD1	TRBJ1-2	CSVPSWTGDNYGYTF	TGCAGCGTTCCCTCATGGACAGGGGATAACTATGGCTACACCTTC
TRBV2	few	NA	TRBJ1-5	CASSEGSRGTGDQPQHF	TGTGCCAGCAGCGAAGGGTCCCGGGGGACCGGGGATCAGCCCCAGCATTTT
TRBV6-1	once	TRBD1	TRBJ1-1	CASSEYTGAAEAFF	TGTGCCAGCAGTGAATACACAGGGGCAGCTGAAGCTTTCTTT
TRBV13	few	NA	TRBJ2-1	CASSLALTDKEQFF	TGTGCCAGCAGCTTAGCCCTCACCGACAAGGAGCAGTTCTTC
TRBV9	NA	TRBD1	TRBJ1-1	CASSPRTGLNTEAFF	TGTGCCAGCAGCCCTCGGACAGGTCTGAACACTGAAGCTTTCTTT
TRBV10-1	NA	NA	TRBJ2-7	CASSETSYEQYF	TGCGCCAGCAGTGAAACCAGCTACGAGCAGTACTTC